This T cell receptor (beta chain) emerged from a study of cytomegalovirus exposure and HLA in healthy donors. Unmatched junction bases numbered 7, after V lost 4 bases and J lost 4 bases. Germline CDR1 SGHNT, CDR2 YYREEE (reference sequence). The CDR3 contains 15 residues. 13 Jbeta primers and 60 Vbeta primers were used for the PCR. Data came from immunoSEQ multiplex PCR; TCRdb stores just in-frame clones and leaves some out. This sample has about 130,000 clones; 78% occur once, and the top ten carry around 1.6%. The TCR sequence derives from a female donor in good health and CMV-seronegative. The chain employs TRBV5-4 and TRBJ1-4, with 7 bases lining up with TRBD1. The specimen was PBMCs. The CDR3 DNA reads TGTGCCAGCAGCCCGGGACAGCGGAGTAATGAAAAACTGTTTTTT. Translating gives CASSPGQRSNEKLFF.